The sequence of this T cell receptor beta chain was determined in a study of shared clonotypes between healthy human individuals. CD45RO-negative cells were positively selected for CCR7, leaving out terminally differentiated effector memory CD45RA+ cells. Assay: immunoSEQ multiplex PCR; the TCRdb copy retains only in-frame clones and omits some. The sample shows about 2.2 million clones, roughly 93% of them seen only once. This CDR3 has 15 amino acids. In germline, CDR1 is MNHEY, CDR2 SVGAGI. With 0 bases removed from V and 9 bases from J, the gap between germline ends came to 14 bases. The clonotype comes from a man younger than 30 in good health. Some clones in this sample may be carry-over from other donors' samples. The chain recombines TRBV6-5 with TRBJ2-2; D is unclear. Sequencing input: naive CD8+ T cells from PBMCs. This CDR3 reads CASSYSKFWVRELFF. CDR3 coding DNA: TGTGCCAGCAGTTACTCGAAGTTCTGGGTCCGGGAGCTGTTTTTT.